This T cell receptor beta chain appears in the sequencing data of a study of blood T cell repertoires in COVID-19. Study overall: Acute and convalescent COVID-19 specimens originated in the United States, Italy and Spain. T cells, B-cell-depleted T cells, or PBMCs supplied cDNA or gDNA.

This clone has only one observation. Germline V gene lookup returns CDR1 LNHDA and CDR2 SQIVND (reference sequence). J lost 1 base, V lost 7 bases, and 6 bases had no gene match. CDR3 size: 14 residues. Per the original methods: Estimated nucleated cell counts came from reference gene primer amplification. Sequencing was performed with immunoSEQ multiplex PCR; in TCRdb, only in-frame clones are kept and a portion is missing. The V and J calls and clone size were taken over from that table, and D and trimming were inferred from the DNA. The sample has around 120,000 clones; roughly 90% are singletons. The sequenced sample consisted of peripheral blood. The rearrangement links TRBV19 to TRBJ2-7, with 8 bases matching TRBD2. The receptor was isolated from a man aged 50 or older with acute or convalescent COVID-19. The CDR3 reads CASTREGGSYEQYF. CDR3 nucleotide sequence: TGTGCCAGTACCCGGGAGGGAGGGTCCTACGAGCAGTACTTC.